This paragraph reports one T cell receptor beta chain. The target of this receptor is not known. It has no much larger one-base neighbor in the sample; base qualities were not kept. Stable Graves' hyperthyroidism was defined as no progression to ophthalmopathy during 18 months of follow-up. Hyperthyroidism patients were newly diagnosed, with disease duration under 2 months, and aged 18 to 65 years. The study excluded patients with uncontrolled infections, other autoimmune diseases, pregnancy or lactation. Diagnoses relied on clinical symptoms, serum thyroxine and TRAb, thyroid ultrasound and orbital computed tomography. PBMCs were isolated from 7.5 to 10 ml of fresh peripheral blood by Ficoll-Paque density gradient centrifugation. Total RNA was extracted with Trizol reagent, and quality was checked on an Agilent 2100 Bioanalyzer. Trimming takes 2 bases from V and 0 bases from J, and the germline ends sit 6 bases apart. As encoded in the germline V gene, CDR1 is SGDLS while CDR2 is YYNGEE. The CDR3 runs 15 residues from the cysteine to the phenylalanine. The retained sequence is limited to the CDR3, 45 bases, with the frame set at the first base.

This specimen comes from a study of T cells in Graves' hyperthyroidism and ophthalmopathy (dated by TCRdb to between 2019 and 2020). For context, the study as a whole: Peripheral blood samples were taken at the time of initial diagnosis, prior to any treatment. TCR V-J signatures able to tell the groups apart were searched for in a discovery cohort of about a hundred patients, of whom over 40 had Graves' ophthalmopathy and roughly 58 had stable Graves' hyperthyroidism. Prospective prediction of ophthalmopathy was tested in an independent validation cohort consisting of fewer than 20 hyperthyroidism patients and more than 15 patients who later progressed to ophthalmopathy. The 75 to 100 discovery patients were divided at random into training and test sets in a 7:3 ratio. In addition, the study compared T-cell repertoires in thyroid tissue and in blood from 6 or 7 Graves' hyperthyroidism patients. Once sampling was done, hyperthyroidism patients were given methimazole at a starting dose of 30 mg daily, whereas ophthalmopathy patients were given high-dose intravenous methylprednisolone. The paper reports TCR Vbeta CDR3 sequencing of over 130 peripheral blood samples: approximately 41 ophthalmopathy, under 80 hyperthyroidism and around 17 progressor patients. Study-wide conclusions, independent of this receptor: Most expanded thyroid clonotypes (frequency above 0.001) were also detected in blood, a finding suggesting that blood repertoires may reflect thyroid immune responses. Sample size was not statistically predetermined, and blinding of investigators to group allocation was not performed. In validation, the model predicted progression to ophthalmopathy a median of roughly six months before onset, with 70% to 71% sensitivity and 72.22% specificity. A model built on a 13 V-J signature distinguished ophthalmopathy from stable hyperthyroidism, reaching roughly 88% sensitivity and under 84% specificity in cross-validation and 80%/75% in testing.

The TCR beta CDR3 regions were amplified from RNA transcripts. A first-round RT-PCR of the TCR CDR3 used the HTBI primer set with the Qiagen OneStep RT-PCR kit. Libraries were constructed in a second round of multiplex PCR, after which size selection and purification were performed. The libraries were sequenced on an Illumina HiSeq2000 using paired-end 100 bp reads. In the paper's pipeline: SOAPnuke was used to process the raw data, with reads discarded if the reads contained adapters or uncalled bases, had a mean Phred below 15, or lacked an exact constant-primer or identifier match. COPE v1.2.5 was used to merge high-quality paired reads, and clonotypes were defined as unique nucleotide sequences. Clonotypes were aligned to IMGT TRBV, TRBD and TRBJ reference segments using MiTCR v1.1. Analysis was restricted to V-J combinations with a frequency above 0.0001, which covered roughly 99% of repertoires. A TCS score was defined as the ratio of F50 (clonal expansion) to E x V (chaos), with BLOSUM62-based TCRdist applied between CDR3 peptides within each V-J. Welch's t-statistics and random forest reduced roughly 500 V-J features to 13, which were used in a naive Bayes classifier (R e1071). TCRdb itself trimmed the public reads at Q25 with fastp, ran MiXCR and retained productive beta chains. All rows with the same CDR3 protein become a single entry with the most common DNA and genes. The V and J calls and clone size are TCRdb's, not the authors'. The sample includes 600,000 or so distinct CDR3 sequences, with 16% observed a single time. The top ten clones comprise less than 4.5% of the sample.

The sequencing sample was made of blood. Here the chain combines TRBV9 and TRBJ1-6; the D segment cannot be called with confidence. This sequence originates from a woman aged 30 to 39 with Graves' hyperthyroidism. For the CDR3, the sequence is CASSVQSSYNSPLHF. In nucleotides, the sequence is TGTGCCAGCAGCGTGCAGAGCTCCTATAATTCACCCCTCCACTTT.